Here is one TCR beta chain with its context. The target antigen is unknown. This sample was included in a study of T-cell memory formation after mild COVID-19. TCRdb re-called the 5' RACE reads through MiXCR, storing one row per CDR3 protein. The data contain about 140,000 distinct CDR3 sequences, 11% to 15% of them singletons. General observations from the study: The finding that pre-infection memory included some responding clones suggested that cross-reactive memory joined. Clones from the second wave (peaking day 37) had unconfirmed SARS-CoV-2 specificity. Mainly in CM and EM were contracting CD4+ clones; CD8+ were in EMRA. There was a balanced CD4/CD8 profile in clones contracting day 15 to 85, and later expanders leaned CD4+.

The CDR3 sequence is 11 residues long. The receptor was derived from an adult woman who had mild COVID-19 (a few samples of this study predate the infection). Cell type and time point are not known. The V and J genes are TRBV21-1 and TRBJ1-5; the listed D gene, TRBD1, was not tested against the DNA. TRBV21-1 counts as a pseudogene. The source material was PBMCs or a T cell subset sorted from them (not recorded which). CDR3 in DNA: TGTGCCAGCCTAGGACAGCAGCCCCAGCATTTT. Translation gives CASLGQQPQHF.